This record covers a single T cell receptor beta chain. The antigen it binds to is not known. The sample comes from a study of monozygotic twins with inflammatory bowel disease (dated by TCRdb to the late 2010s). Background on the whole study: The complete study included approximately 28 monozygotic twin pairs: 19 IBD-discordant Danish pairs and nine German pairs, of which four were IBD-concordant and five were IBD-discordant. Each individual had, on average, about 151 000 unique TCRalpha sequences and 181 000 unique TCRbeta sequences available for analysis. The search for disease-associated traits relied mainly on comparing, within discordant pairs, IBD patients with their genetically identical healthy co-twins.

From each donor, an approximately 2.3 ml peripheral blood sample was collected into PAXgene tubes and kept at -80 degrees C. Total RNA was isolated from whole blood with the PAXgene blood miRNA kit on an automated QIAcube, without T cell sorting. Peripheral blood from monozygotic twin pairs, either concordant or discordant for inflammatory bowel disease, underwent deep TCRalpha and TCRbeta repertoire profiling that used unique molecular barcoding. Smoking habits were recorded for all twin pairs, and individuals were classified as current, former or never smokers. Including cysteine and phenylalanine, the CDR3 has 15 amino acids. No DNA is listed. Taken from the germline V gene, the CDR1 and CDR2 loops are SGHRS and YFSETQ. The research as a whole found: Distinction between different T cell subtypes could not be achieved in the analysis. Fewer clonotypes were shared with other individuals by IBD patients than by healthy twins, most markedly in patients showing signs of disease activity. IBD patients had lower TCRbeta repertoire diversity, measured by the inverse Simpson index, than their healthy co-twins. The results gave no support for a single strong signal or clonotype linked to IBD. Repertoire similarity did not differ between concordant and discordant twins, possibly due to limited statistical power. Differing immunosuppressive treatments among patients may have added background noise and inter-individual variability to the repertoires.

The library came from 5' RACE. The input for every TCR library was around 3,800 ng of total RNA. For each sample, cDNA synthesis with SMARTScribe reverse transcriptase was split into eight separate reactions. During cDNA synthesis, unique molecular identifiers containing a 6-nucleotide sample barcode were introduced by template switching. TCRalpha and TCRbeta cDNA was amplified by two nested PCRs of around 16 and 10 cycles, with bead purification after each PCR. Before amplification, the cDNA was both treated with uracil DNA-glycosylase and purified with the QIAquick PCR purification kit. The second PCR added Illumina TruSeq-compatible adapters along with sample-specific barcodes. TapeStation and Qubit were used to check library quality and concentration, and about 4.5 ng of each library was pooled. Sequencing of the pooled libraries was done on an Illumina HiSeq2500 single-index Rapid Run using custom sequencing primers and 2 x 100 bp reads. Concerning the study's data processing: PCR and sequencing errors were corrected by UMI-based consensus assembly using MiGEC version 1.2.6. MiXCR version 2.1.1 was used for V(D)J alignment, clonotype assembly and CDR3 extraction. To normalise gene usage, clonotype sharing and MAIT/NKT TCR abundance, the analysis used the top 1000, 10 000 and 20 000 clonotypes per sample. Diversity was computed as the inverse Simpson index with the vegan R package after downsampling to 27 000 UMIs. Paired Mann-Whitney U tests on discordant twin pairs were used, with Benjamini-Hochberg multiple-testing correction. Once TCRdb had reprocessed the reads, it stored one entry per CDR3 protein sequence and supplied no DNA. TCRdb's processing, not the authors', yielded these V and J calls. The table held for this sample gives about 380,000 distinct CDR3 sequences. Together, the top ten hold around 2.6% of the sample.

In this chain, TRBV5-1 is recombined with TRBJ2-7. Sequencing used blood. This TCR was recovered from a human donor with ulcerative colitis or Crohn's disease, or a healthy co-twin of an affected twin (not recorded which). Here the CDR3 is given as CASSLVGVESYGQYF.